This T cell receptor (beta chain) was retrieved from a study of cytomegalovirus exposure and HLA in healthy donors. Study results and limitations: The authors listed 150 to 200 TCR beta chains as cytomegalovirus-associated. HLA alleles showed associations with around 15,000 TCR beta sequences in a later analysis, at a 0.05 false discovery rate. It was reported that the classifier diagnosed cytomegalovirus status with high specificity and sensitivity in both the original and validation cohorts. It was reported that TCR beta sequences correctly inferred the HLA-A and HLA-B alleles for most subjects.

About this clone itself: Its antigen is unknown.

The PCR was carried out with 60 Vbeta primers and 13 Jbeta primers. Produced via immunoSEQ multiplex PCR; TCRdb's table is partial and in-frame only. The sample has some 180,000 clones, approximately 70% seen once. Germline V gives CDR1 MNHEY, CDR2 SMNVEV (reference sequence). V was shortened by 4 bases and J by 6 bases, with 9 bases between the two germline ends. This CDR3 is built from 13 residues. The sequencing sample was made of PBMCs. This TCR was sampled from a woman aged 25 to 39 in good health and CMV-seronegative. The V gene is TRBV27, the J gene TRBJ2-2; D perhaps matches TRBD1 (5 bases). CDR3: CASSYQGPGELFF. In nucleotides, the CDR3 is TGTGCCAGCAGTTACCAGGGCCCCGGGGAGCTGTTTTTT.